This paragraph reports one TCR beta chain. The target antigen is unknown. The data belong to a study of T cell repertoires in cytomegalovirus infection. Study background: Indications of both CMV infection and matching HLA type were provided by public TCR beta signatures.

The V end lost 6 bases, the J end lost 2 bases, and 8 bases lay between the germline ends. This CDR3 is built from 12 residues. Germline CDR1 is MGHRA and CDR2 is YSYEKL. MiXCR, applied by TCRdb to the reads, yields one record per CDR3 protein. The sample lists about a million distinct CDR3 sequences, around 29% seen once, with more than 13% in the top ten. Regarding the study as a whole: CMV-specific TCR beta clonotypes restricted by HLA-C dominated the ex vivo response.

The sample was cultured CD8+ T cells from PBMCs, taken from culture after CMV antigen stimulation. The TCR comes from a human donor in good health (CMV status not recorded). Some clones in this sample may be carry-over from other donors' samples. The V gene is TRBV4-1, the J gene TRBJ2-7; D is unresolved. CDR3 DNA sequence: TGCGCCAGCAGTTCGAAGGCCTACGAGCAGTACTTC. It is translated as CASSSKAYEQYF.